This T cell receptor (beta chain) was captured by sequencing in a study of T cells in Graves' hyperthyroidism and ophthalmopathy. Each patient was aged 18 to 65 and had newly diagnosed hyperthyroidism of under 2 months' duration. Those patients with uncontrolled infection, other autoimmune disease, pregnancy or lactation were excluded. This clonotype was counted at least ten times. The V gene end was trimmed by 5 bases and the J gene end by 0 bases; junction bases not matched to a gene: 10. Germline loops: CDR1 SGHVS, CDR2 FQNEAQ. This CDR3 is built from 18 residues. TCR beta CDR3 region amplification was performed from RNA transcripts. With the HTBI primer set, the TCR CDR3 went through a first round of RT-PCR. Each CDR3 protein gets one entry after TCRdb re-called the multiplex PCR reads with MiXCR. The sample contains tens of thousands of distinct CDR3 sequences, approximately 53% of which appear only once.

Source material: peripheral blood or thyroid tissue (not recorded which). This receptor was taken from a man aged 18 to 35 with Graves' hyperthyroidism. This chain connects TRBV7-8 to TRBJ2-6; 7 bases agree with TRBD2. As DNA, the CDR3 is TGTGCCAGCAGCCGCGGACTAGGCACCTTCTCTGGGGCCAACGTCCTGACTTTC. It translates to CASSRGLGTFSGANVLTF.